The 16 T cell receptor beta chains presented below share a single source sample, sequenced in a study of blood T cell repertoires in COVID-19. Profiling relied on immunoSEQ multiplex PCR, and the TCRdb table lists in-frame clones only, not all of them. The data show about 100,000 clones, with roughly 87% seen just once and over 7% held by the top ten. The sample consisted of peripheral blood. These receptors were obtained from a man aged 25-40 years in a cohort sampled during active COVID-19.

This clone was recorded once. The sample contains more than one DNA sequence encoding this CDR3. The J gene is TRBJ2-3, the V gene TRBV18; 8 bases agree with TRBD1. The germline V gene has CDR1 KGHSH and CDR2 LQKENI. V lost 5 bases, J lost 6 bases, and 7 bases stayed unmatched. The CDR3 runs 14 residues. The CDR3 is CASSLGQGTDTQYF. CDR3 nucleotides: TGTGCCAGCTCATTAGGACAGGGTACGGATACGCAGTATTTT. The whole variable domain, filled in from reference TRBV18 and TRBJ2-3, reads NAGVMQNPRHLVRRRGQEARLRCSPMKGHSHVYWYRQLPEEGLKFMVYLQKENIIDESGMPKERFSAEFPKEGPSILRIQQVVRGDSAAYFCASSLGQGTDTQYFGPGTRLTVL.

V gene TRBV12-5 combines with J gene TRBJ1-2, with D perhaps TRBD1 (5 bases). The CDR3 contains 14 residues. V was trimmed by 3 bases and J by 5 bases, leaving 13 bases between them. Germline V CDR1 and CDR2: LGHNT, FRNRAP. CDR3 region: CASGLEQAIYGYTF. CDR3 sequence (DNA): TGTGCTAGTGGTTTAGAACAGGCTATTTATGGCTACACCTTC. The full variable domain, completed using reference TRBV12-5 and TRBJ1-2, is DARVTQTPRHKVTEMGQEVTMRCQPILGHNTVFWYRQTMMQGLELLAYFRNRAPLDDSGMPKDRFSAEMPDATLATLKIQPSEPRDSAVYFCASGLEQAIYGYTFGSGTRLTVV.

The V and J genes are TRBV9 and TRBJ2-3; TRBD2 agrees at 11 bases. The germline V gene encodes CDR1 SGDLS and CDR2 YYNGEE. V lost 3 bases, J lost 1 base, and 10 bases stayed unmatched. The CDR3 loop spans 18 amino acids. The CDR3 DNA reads TGTGCCAGCAGCGCCCCGGGGGGGACTAGCGGCCGCACAGATACGCAGTATTTT. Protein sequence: CASSAPGGTSGRTDTQYF.

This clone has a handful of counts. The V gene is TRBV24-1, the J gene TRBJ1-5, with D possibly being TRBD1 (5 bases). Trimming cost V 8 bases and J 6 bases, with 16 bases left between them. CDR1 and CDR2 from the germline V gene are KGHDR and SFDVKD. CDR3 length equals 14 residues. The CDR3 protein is CATIRRDEGQPQHF. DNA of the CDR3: TGTGCCACCATCCGGAGGGACGAGGGTCAGCCCCAGCATTTT.

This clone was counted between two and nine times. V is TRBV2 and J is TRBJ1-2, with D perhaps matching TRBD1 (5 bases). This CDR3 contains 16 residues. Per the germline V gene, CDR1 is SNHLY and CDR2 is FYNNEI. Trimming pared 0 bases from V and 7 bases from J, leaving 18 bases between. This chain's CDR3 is CASSEAVATGSIGYTF. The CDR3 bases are TGTGCCAGCAGTGAAGCGGTAGCTACAGGCTCTATTGGCTACACCTTC. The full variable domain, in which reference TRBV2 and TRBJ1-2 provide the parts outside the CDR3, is EPEVTQTPSHQVTQMGQEVILRCVPISNHLYFYWYRQILGQKVEFLVSFYNNEISEKSEIFDDQFSVERPDGSNFTLKIRSTKLEDSAMYFCASSEAVATGSIGYTFGSGTRLTVV.

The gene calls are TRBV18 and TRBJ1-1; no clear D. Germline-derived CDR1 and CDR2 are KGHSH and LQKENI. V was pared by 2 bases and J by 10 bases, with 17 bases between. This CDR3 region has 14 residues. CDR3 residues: CASSPETVSQVAFF. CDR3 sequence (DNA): TGTGCCAGCTCACCAGAGACCGTCAGTCAGGTAGCTTTCTTT.

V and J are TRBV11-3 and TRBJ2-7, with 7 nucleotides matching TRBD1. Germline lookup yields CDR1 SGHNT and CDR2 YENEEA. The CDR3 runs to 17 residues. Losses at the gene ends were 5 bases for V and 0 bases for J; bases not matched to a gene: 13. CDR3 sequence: CASSDSPGQLFSYEQYF. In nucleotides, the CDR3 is TGTGCCAGCAGCGACTCTCCGGGACAGTTATTCTCCTACGAGCAGTACTTC.

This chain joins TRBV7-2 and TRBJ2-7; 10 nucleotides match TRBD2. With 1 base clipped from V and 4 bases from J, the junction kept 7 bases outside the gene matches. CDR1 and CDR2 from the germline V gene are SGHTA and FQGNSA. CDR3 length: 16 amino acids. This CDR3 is CASSLVSSGGAYEQYF. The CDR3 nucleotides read TGTGCCAGCAGCTTAGTTTCCAGCGGGGGGGCGTACGAGCAGTACTTC.

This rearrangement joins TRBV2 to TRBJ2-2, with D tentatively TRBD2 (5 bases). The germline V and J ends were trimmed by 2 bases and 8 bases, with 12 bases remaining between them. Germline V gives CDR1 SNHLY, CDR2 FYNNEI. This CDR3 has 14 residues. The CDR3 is CASSEIGTGGELFF. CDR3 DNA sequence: TGTGCCAGCAGTGAAATTGGCACGGGGGGGGAGCTGTTTTTT.

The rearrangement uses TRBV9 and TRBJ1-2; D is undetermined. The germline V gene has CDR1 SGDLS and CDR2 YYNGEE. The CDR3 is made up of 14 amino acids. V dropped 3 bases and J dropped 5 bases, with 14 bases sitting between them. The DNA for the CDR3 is TGTGCCAGCAGCGGCCTTGAACAGTCGTATGGCTACACCTTC. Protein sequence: CASSGLEQSYGYTF.

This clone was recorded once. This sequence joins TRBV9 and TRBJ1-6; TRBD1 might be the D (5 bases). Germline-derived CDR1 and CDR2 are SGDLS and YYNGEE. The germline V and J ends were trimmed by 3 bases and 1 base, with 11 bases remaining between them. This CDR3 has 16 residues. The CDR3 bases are TGTGCCAGCAGCGCCAGGGAGGGATCCTATAATTCACCCCTCCACTTT. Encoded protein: CASSAREGSYNSPLHF.

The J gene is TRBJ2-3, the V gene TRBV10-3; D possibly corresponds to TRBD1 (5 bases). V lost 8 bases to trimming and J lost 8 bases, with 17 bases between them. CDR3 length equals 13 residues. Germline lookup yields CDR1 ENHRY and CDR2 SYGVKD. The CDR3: CAIRRDSAGTQYF. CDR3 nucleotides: TGTGCCATCCGGAGAGACAGCGCTGGTACGCAGTATTTT.

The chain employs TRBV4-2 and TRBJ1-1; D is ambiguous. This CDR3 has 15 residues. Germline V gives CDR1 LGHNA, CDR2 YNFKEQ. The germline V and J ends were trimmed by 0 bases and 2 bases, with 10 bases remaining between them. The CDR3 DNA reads TGTGCCAGCAGCCAAGATTATGGGCCTAACACTGAAGCTTTCTTT. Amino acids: CASSQDYGPNTEAFF.

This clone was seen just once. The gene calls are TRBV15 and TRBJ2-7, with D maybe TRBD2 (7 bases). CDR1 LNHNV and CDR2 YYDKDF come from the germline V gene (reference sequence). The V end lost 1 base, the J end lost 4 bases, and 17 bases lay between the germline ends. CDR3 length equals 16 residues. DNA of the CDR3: TGTGCCACCAGCAGAGGGGGGGGCAGGGTAGCGTACGAGCAGTACTTC. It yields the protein CATSRGGGRVAYEQYF.

The CDR3 is CASSNRRNRDDEAFF. CDR3 bases: TGTGCCAGTAGCAACCGCCGTAACAGAGACGATGAAGCTTTCTTT. V gene TRBV19 combines with J gene TRBJ1-1; no clear D. This CDR3 spans 15 amino acids. Trimming removed 6 bases at V and 7 bases at J, with 21 bases between. Germline CDR1 is LNHDA and CDR2 is SQIVND (reference sequence).

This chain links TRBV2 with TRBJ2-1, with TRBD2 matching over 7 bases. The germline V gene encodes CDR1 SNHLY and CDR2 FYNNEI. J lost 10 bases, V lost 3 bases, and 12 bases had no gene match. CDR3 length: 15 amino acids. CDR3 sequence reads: CASSDERGAMGEQFF. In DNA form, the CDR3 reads TGTGCCAGCAGTGATGAGCGGGGAGCCATGGGGGAGCAGTTCTTC.